This TCR beta chain was captured by sequencing in a study of T cell repertoires in cytomegalovirus infection. Study details: Based on public TCR beta signatures, there were indications of CMV infection and of a matching HLA type.

This CDR3 spans 13 amino acids. Germline CDR1 is MNHEY and CDR2 is SMNVEV (reference sequence). V shed 4 bases and J shed 3 bases, with 8 bases lying between them. A single record per CDR3 protein comes from TCRdb applying MiXCR to the reads. The sample contains hundreds of thousands of distinct CDR3 sequences, roughly 9.3% of which appear only once. As regards this clonotype: Its antigen is still unknown.

Whole-study findings and limits: Clonotype analysis showed dominance of the ex vivo response by HLA-C-restricted CMV-specific TCR beta clonotypes. Frequencies of public TCR beta families were cumulated, and this identified carriers of CMV plus the relevant HLA.

The receptor comes from a human donor in good health (CMV status not recorded). Some clones in this sample may be carry-over from other donors' samples. This chain joins TRBV27 and TRBJ2-3; unclear D gene. Sequencing was performed on PBMCs. CDR3 in DNA: TGTGCCAGCAGTTGGCGTTGGACAGATACGCAGTATTTT. Protein: CASSWRWTDTQYF.